These T cell receptor beta chains were read from a single sample in a study of PD-L1 blockade in urothelial cancer. Sequencing was performed with immunoSEQ multiplex PCR; in TCRdb, only in-frame clones are kept and a portion is missing. The repertoire holds roughly 45,000 clones, with 80% to 90% as singletons. Here the sequenced sample was PBMCs, taken around atezolizumab (anti-PD-L1) treatment. All receptors derive from a man aged 55 to 69 with urothelial cancer. Each CDR3 is given with its conserved first and last residue. A D gene is named only where the DNA matches it firmly. Clone size appears in some rows only: once, few, many, or a class for an expanded clone.

clone size: -; V gene: TRBV19; D gene: TRBD1; J gene: TRBJ2-7; CDR3 DNA: TGTGCCAGTAGCCCCACAGGGGCTTGGCCCTACGAGCAGTACTTC; CDR3 protein: CASSPTGAWPYEQYF
clone size: -; V gene: TRBV4-2; D gene: -; J gene: TRBJ1-6; CDR3 DNA: TGTGCCAGCAGCCAAGGTATTGATATTAGACAGGCAAATAATTCACCCCTCCACTTT; CDR3 protein: CASSQGIDIRQANNSPLHF
clone size: -; V gene: TRBV2; D gene: TRBD2; J gene: TRBJ2-3; CDR3 DNA: TGTGCCAGCAGTGAACTAGCGGAAGATACGCAGTATTTT; CDR3 protein: CASSELAEDTQYF
clone size: -; V gene: TRBV27; D gene: TRBD1; J gene: TRBJ1-2; CDR3 DNA: TGTGCCAGCAGTCCGGGACAGGGAAACTATGGCTACACCTTC; CDR3 protein: CASSPGQGNYGYTF
clone size: few; V gene: TRBV28; D gene: -; J gene: TRBJ1-4; CDR3 DNA: TGTGCCAGCAGATACGAGGGCTTCAATGAAAAACTGTTTTTT; CDR3 protein: CASRYEGFNEKLFF
clone size: -; V gene: TRBV2; D gene: TRBD1; J gene: TRBJ2-1; CDR3 DNA: TGTGCCAGCAGTGACAGGGGGTATGAGCAGTTCTTC; CDR3 protein: CASSDRGYEQFF
clone size: few; V gene: TRBV4-2; D gene: TRBD2; J gene: TRBJ2-1; CDR3 DNA: TGTGCCAGCAGCCAAGCGGGGGGGTCCTACAATGAGCAGTTCTTC; CDR3 protein: CASSQAGGSYNEQFF
clone size: -; V gene: TRBV5-1; D gene: TRBD2; J gene: TRBJ2-5; CDR3 DNA: TGCGCCAGCGATTCCGGGACTAGCGGGGTAGAGACCCAGTACTTC; CDR3 protein: CASDSGTSGVETQYF
clone size: -; V gene: TRBV7-2; D gene: -; J gene: TRBJ1-1; CDR3 DNA: TGTGCCAGCAGCTTAATAGGGCTAGGGGACACTGAAGCTTTCTTT; CDR3 protein: CASSLIGLGDTEAFF
clone size: -; V gene: TRBV10-3; D gene: -; J gene: TRBJ2-7; CDR3 DNA: TGTGCCATCAGTGAGTCAGGGGATGGAACCTACGAGCAGTACTTC; CDR3 protein: CAISESGDGTYEQYF
clone size: -; V gene: TRBV19; D gene: -; J gene: TRBJ2-7; CDR3 DNA: TGTGCCAGTAGTTGGACATCCCAGGACGAGCAGTACTTC; CDR3 protein: CASSWTSQDEQYF
clone size: few; V gene: TRBV27; D gene: -; J gene: TRBJ2-3; CDR3 DNA: TGTGCCAGCAAATTTGACAGTAGCACAGATACGCAGTATTTT; CDR3 protein: CASKFDSSTDTQYF
clone size: few; V gene: TRBV4-2; D gene: -; J gene: TRBJ1-5; CDR3 DNA: TGTGCCAGCAGCCAAGCAGGGGATCAGCCCCAGCATTTT; CDR3 protein: CASSQAGDQPQHF
clone size: -; V gene: TRBV5-1; D gene: -; J gene: TRBJ2-1; CDR3 DNA: TGCGCCAGCAGCTTGGAGAGAAGCTCCTACAATGAGCAGTTCTTC; CDR3 protein: CASSLERSSYNEQFF
clone size: few; V gene: TRBV7-8; D gene: -; J gene: TRBJ1-1; CDR3 DNA: TGTGCCAGCAGCTTGGGTAGGTATTCGTTTCGGGTTTTGAACACTGAAGCTTTCTTT; CDR3 protein: CASSLGRYSFRVLNTEAFF
clone size: -; V gene: TRBV5-1; D gene: TRBD1; J gene: TRBJ2-2; CDR3 DNA: TGCGCCAGCAGCTCAAAACAGGGACAGATAAACACCGGGGAGCTGTTTTTT; CDR3 protein: CASSSKQGQINTGELFF
clone size: few; V gene: TRBV6-5; D gene: -; J gene: TRBJ1-5; CDR3 DNA: TGTGCCAGCAGTAGGACGGGCGGAGGGCAGCCCCAGCATTTT; CDR3 protein: CASSRTGGGQPQHF
clone size: -; V gene: TRBV11-2; D gene: -; J gene: TRBJ2-7; CDR3 DNA: TGTGCCAGCAGCTTGGGCCCCGTCGCCTACGAGCAGTACTTC; CDR3 protein: CASSLGPVAYEQYF
clone size: -; V gene: TRBV21-1; D gene: -; J gene: TRBJ1-2; CDR3 DNA: TGTGCCAGCAGCAAAGCTAGTGGGGAGGCCTATGGCTACACCTTC; CDR3 protein: CASSKASGEAYGYTF
clone size: -; V gene: TRBV2; D gene: -; J gene: TRBJ2-1; CDR3 DNA: TGTGCCAGCAGTGAAGCCCGTTCTACTCATGAGCAGTTCTTC; CDR3 protein: CASSEARSTHEQFF
clone size: -; V gene: TRBV11-3; D gene: -; J gene: TRBJ2-7; CDR3 DNA: TGTGCTTCCCTGGGAGACCCAACGGGCGAGCAGTACTTC; CDR3 protein: CASLGDPTGEQYF
clone size: -; V gene: TRBV4-1; D gene: -; J gene: TRBJ2-2; CDR3 DNA: TGCGCCAGCGGTGAGACAAAGAACACCGGGGAGCTGTTTTTT; CDR3 protein: CASGETKNTGELFF
clone size: -; V gene: TRBV19; D gene: TRBD1; J gene: TRBJ2-7; CDR3 DNA: TGTGCCAGTAGTCCGAGGGGGCTAAGTTACTACGAGCAGTACTTC; CDR3 protein: CASSPRGLSYYEQYF
clone size: once; V gene: TRBV27; D gene: -; J gene: TRBJ1-2; CDR3 DNA: TGTGCCAGCAGAGGGGATGGTGGAATGGACTATGGCTACACCTTC; CDR3 protein: CASRGDGGMDYGYTF
clone size: -; V gene: TRBV5-5; D gene: TRBD2; J gene: TRBJ2-5; CDR3 DNA: TGTGCCAGCAGCTTGGAGGAGCGGGGGGCTCAAGAGACCCAGTACTTC; CDR3 protein: CASSLEERGAQETQYF
clone size: -; V gene: TRBV6-1; D gene: -; J gene: TRBJ1-1; CDR3 DNA: TGTGCCAGCAGCCCAGAGGGAACTTACGCTGAAGCTTTCTTT; CDR3 protein: CASSPEGTYAEAFF
clone size: -; V gene: TRBV4-1; D gene: -; J gene: TRBJ2-1; CDR3 DNA: TGCGCCAGCAGCCAAGATGGAGATCTGGCTGGCAATGAGCAGTTCTTC; CDR3 protein: CASSQDGDLAGNEQFF
clone size: -; V gene: TRBV25-1; D gene: TRBD2; J gene: TRBJ2-7; CDR3 DNA: TGTGCCAGCAGTGGCCCTCCTTCTAGCGGGGGGGTGGGCGAGCAGTACTTC; CDR3 protein: CASSGPPSSGGVGEQYF
clone size: -; V gene: TRBV28; D gene: TRBD1; J gene: TRBJ1-6; CDR3 DNA: TGTGCCAGCAGTGGGGGACAGGGTAAAAATTCACCCCTCCACTTT; CDR3 protein: CASSGGQGKNSPLHF
clone size: -; V gene: TRBV28; D gene: -; J gene: TRBJ2-3; CDR3 DNA: TGTGCCAGCACCCTCCTCGCGGGGAGCACAGATACGCAGTATTTT; CDR3 protein: CASTLLAGSTDTQYF
clone size: -; V gene: TRBV27; D gene: TRBD1; J gene: TRBJ1-1; CDR3 DNA: TGTGCCAGCAGTTCGGACAGGAAGAACACTGAAGCTTTCTTT; CDR3 protein: CASSSDRKNTEAFF
clone size: -; V gene: TRBV29-1; D gene: TRBD2; J gene: TRBJ2-7; CDR3 DNA: TGCAGCGCCCAAAAACCGGGAGGAGACGAGCAGTACTTC; CDR3 protein: CSAQKPGGDEQYF
clone size: once; V gene: TRBV27; D gene: -; J gene: TRBJ2-2; CDR3 DNA: TGTGCCAGTACAAGTCACGGGGAGCTGTTTTTT; CDR3 protein: CASTSHGELFF
clone size: -; V gene: TRBV5-6; D gene: -; J gene: TRBJ2-7; CDR3 DNA: TGTGCCAGCAGCGCTGAAAGGGAGGCCCCCTACGAGCAGTACTTC; CDR3 protein: CASSAEREAPYEQYF
clone size: -; V gene: TRBV19; D gene: TRBD2; J gene: TRBJ2-6; CDR3 DNA: TGTGCCAGTAGGGGGGAGGGAACAGGGGCCAACGTCCTGACTTTC; CDR3 protein: CASRGEGTGANVLTF
clone size: -; V gene: TRBV7-6; D gene: -; J gene: TRBJ1-5; CDR3 DNA: TGTGCCAGCAGCTTTAGGAGAGATCAGCCCCAGCATTTT; CDR3 protein: CASSFRRDQPQHF